This T cell receptor beta chain was identified during a study of OX40 agonist ivuxolimab in advanced cancers. In its sample, this clone ranks as medium-sized. The antigen remains unidentified. Study-wide results and caveats: Clonal expansion among partial responders at 0.1-3.0 mg/kg ranked near the lowest. Among some nonresponders, normalized T-cell clonal expansion was also low.

Clones were read by immunoSEQ multiplex PCR, and TCRdb kept only the in-frame ones, dropping some. The table includes around 62,000 clones, roughly 82% detected once. Any history of autoimmune disease or systemic immunosuppression disqualified patients. Trimming took 6 bases from V and 7 from J; bases not matched to a gene: 1. This CDR3 spans 12 amino acids. Germline-derived CDR1 and CDR2 are SGHNT and YENEEA. The sequence came from an adult with an advanced solid tumor such as melanoma, head and neck, liver or kidney cancer. The source material was CD4+ or CD8+ T cells sorted from blood, sampled in a trial of the OX40 agonist ivuxolimab. V gene TRBV11-3 combines with J gene TRBJ2-4; 9 nucleotides line up with TRBD1. The CDR3 region is CASRGTGNIQYF. CDR3 DNA: TGTGCCAGCAGGGGGACAGGGAACATTCAGTACTTC.